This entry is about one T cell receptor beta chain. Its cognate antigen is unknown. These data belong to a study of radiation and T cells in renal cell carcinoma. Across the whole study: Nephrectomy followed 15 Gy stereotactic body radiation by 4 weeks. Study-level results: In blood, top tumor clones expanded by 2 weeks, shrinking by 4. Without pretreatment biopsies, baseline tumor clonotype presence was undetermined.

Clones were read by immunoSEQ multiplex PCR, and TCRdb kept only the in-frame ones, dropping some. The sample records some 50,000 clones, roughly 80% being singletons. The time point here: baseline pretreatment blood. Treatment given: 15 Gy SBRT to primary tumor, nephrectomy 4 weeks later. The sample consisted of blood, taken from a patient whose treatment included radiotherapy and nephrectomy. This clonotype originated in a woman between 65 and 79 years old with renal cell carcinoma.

The CDR3 sequence is CASSLLPNSNQPQHF. Written as DNA, the CDR3 is TGTGCCAGCAGCTTACTACCGAATAGCAATCAGCCCCAGCATTTT. The chain links TRBV5-4 to TRBJ1-5; D not resolved. This CDR3 contains 15 residues. Germline assignment: CDR1 SGHNT and CDR2 YYREEE (reference sequence). Trimming pared 2 bases from V and 0 bases from J, leaving 9 bases between.